What follows are 20 T cell receptor beta chains derived from one specimen sequenced in a study of Ad26.COV2.S vaccination and SARS-CoV-2 variants. Profiling relied on immunoSEQ multiplex PCR, and the TCRdb table lists in-frame clones only, not all of them. The data show about 350,000 clones, about 90% seen once. The specimen was peripheral blood, collected after recovery from COVID-19. Receptors were obtained from a human donor who had recovered from COVID-19.

In regard to this clone: The germline gene is not matched at one end of the junction; a read error may be the cause. The chain links TRBV2 to TRBJ1-2; TRBD1 is a possible D gene (5 bases). Germline lookup yields CDR1 SNHLY and CDR2 FYNNEI. This CDR3 comprises 13 residues. This CDR3 reads CAGRGQGVYGYTF. DNA of the CDR3: TGCGCGGGACGTGGGCAGGGAGTGTATGGCTACACCTTC.

On this clone: Within the sample, other DNA sequences also encode this same CDR3. The rearrangement links TRBV7-9 to TRBJ1-1; D is undetermined. CDR3 length: 15 residues. V dropped 5 bases and J dropped 1 base, with 14 bases sitting between them. Germline loops: CDR1 SEHNR, CDR2 FQNEAQ (reference sequence). CDR3 in DNA: TGTGCCAGCAGCCTAGTTACAGCTAAGAACACTGAAGCTTTCTTT. It codes for CASSLVTAKNTEAFF.

This chain joins TRBV19 and TRBJ2-7, with D perhaps given as TRBD1 or TRBD2 (5 bases each). Trimming removed 3 bases at V and 2 bases at J, with 11 bases between. This CDR3 region has 14 residues. Germline CDR1 and CDR2: LNHDA and SQIVND (reference sequence). CDR3 sequence: CASSMVREPYEQYF. The CDR3 nucleotides read TGTGCCAGTAGTATGGTCAGGGAGCCCTACGAGCAGTACTTC.

This clone was counted once. CDR3 DNA sequence: TGTGCCAGCAGTCCCCAGGGGGATGAAAAACTGTTTTTT. Translated, it gives CASSPQGDEKLFF. J is TRBJ1-4 and V is TRBV27; 7 nucleotides line up with TRBD1. With V trimmed by 5 bases and J by 6 bases, 3 bases remained unmatched. The CDR3 runs 13 residues. Germline V gene sequence: CDR1 MNHEY, CDR2 SMNVEV (reference sequence).

The chain has TRBV19 and TRBJ1-2, with 8 bases fitting TRBD1. Germline V gene sequence: CDR1 LNHDA, CDR2 SQIVND (reference sequence). The CDR3 runs 13 residues. The J segment lost 10 bases and the V segment lost 3 bases, leaving 7 bases of the junction unmatched. This CDR3 reads CASSIRGRQVYTF. The CDR3, as DNA: TGTGCCAGTAGTATCAGGGGGCGGCAGGTCTACACCTTC.

The chain recombines TRBV24-1 with TRBJ1-1, with D possibly TRBD1 on 6 matching bases. Germline V gene data show CDR1 as KGHDR and CDR2 as SFDVKD. Trimming took off 4 bases at V and 0 bases at J, with 11 bases between the two ends. The CDR3 is made up of 15 amino acids. CDR3 amino acids: CATSDLGHLNTEAFF. CDR3 sequence (DNA): TGTGCCACCAGTGACTTGGGACATTTGAACACTGAAGCTTTCTTT.

The chain combines TRBV5-1 with TRBJ2-7, with 7 nucleotides matching TRBD2. J lost 3 bases, V lost 7 bases, and 10 bases had no gene match. Germline values: CDR1 SGHRS, CDR2 YFSETQ. The CDR3 sequence is 14 residues long. In DNA, the CDR3 is TGCGCCAGCCGCCTTAGGGCGGGGGACTACGAGCAGTACTTC. The encoded protein is CASRLRAGDYEQYF.

The chain couples TRBV29-1 to TRBJ1-4; D gene unclear. This CDR3 is built from 10 residues. The V gene lost 4 bases and the J gene lost 6 bases, with 3 bases spanning the gap. Germline V CDR1 and CDR2: SQVTM, ANQGSEA. Here the CDR3 reads CSVVDEKLFF. The CDR3 region has the DNA TGCAGCGTTGTAGATGAAAAACTGTTTTTT. The full variable domain, its missing parts supplied by reference TRBV29-1 and TRBJ1-4, is SAVISQKPSRDICQRGTSLTIQCQVDSQVTMMFWYRQQPGQSLTLIATANQGSEATYESGFVIDKFPISRPNLTFSTLTVSNMSPEDSSIYLCSVVDEKLFFGSGTQLSVL.

This chain connects TRBV7-2 to TRBJ2-1; 16 bases match TRBD2. From germline, CDR1 is SGHTA and CDR2 FQGNSA. V was pared by 6 bases and J by 8 bases, with 4 bases of the junction left unmatched. There are 15 residues in the CDR3. CDR3 DNA sequence: TGTGCCAGCAGGGAGGGACTAGCGGGGGGGTATGAGCAGTTCTTC. It yields the protein CASREGLAGGYEQFF.

This clone was picked up one time. The chain recombines TRBV12-5 with TRBJ2-5; D gene uncertain. Germline lookup yields CDR1 LGHNT and CDR2 FRNRAP. Trimming shortened V by 5 bases and J by 7 bases, and 14 bases separated the two germline ends. The CDR3 sequence is 13 residues long. This chain's CDR3 is CASGLNTRATQYF. In nucleotides, the CDR3 is TGTGCTAGTGGTCTTAATACTCGGGCGACCCAGTACTTC.

The rearrangement joins TRBV7-2 to TRBJ2-7; unclear D gene. V lost 4 bases, J lost 5 bases, and 9 bases lay in between. Germline V gene data show CDR1 as SGHTA and CDR2 as FQGNSA. This CDR3 spans 12 amino acids. The CDR3 DNA follows: TGTGCCAGCAGCTCCACTCCCAACGAGCAGTACTTC. Its translation is CASSSTPNEQYF.

The chain couples TRBV7-8 to TRBJ1-2; D ambiguous. Germline V gene lookup returns CDR1 SGHVS and CDR2 FQNEAQ. The CDR3 extends over 16 amino acids. The V and J ends lost 2 bases and 6 bases respectively, with 19 bases between them. This CDR3 is CASSLTGPFTIDGYTF. The CDR3 DNA reads TGTGCCAGCAGCTTAACCGGGCCTTTCACAATTGATGGCTACACCTTC.

The chain is built from TRBV18 and TRBJ1-2; 8 bases align to TRBD1. Germline values: CDR1 KGHSH, CDR2 LQKENI. The trim removed 3 bases at V and 5 bases at J, leaving 5 bases unmatched. CDR3 length: 14 amino acids. CDR3 in DNA: TGTGCCAGCTCACCCGAGCGGACAGGGTATGGCTACACCTTC. Translating gives CASSPERTGYGYTF. Complete variable domain (other parts from reference TRBV18 and TRBJ1-2): NAGVMQNPRHLVRRRGQEARLRCSPMKGHSHVYWYRQLPEEGLKFMVYLQKENIIDESGMPKERFSAEFPKEGPSILRIQQVVRGDSAAYFCASSPERTGYGYTFGSGTRLTVV.

This clone was detected only once. The V and J genes are TRBV6-5 and TRBJ1-4; D may be TRBD1 (6 bases). CDR1 and CDR2 from the germline V gene are MNHEY and SVGAGI. The germline V and J ends were trimmed by 5 bases and 4 bases, with 11 bases remaining between them. The CDR3 extends over 14 amino acids. For the CDR3, the DNA is TGTGCCAGCAGTCGGACAGATAATAATGAAAAACTGTTTTTT. This encodes CASSRTDNNEKLFF.

In its sample, this clone was seen once. This chain uses TRBV19 with TRBJ2-7; either TRBD1 or TRBD2 may fit D (6 bases each). The germline V and J ends were trimmed by 5 bases and 3 bases, with 8 bases remaining between them. The CDR3 is made up of 12 amino acids. Germline CDR1 reads LNHDA; CDR2 reads SQIVND (reference sequence). The CDR3 spells CASSGGGYEQYF. CDR3 in DNA: TGTGCCAGTAGTGGAGGGGGCTACGAGCAGTACTTC.

CDR3 nucleotide sequence: TGTGCCAGCAGTTACTCGGGACAGCCCTATGAAAAACTGTTTTTT. This sequence encodes CASSYSGQPYEKLFF. The chain recombines TRBV6-5 with TRBJ1-4; 7 bases fit TRBD1. The CDR3 extends over 15 amino acids. The germline gives CDR1 MNHEY, CDR2 SVGAGI. After removal of 0 bases from V and 6 bases from J, the junction contained 4 bases not matched to a gene.

This clone has just one count. The chain carries TRBV7-6 and TRBJ1-6; 8 nucleotides align to TRBD1. The CDR3 covers 20 residues. Germline loops: CDR1 SGHVS, CDR2 FNYEAQ. V was pared by 5 bases and J by 4 bases, with 19 bases of the junction left unmatched. CDR3 nucleotide sequence: TGTGCCAGCAGCCCGAGACCGGGACAGGACAAGCCTTTTTATAATTCACCCCTCCACTTT. Its protein product is CASSPRPGQDKPFYNSPLHF.

This clone was detected a few times. In DNA form, the CDR3 reads TGTGCCACCAGTGACCCTGGTGTGCAGGGGGGTAGCACAGATACGCAGTATTTT. This translates into CATSDPGVQGGSTDTQYF. This chain links TRBV24-1 with TRBJ2-3; tentative D call: TRBD1 (7 bases). The CDR3 totals 18 residues. Germline assignment: CDR1 KGHDR and CDR2 SFDVKD. The V end was cut by 4 bases, the J end by 0 bases, with 19 bases between.

This chain uses TRBV19 with TRBJ2-1, with 9 nucleotides matching TRBD1. J was trimmed by 6 bases and V by 8 bases; bases with no gene match: 5. The CDR3 has 13 residues. Germline V gives CDR1 LNHDA, CDR2 SQIVND (reference sequence). The CDR3 spells CASDRGRPNEQFF. Here the CDR3 DNA reads TGTGCCAGTGACAGGGGGAGACCCAATGAGCAGTTCTTC.

This clone was observed once. The rearrangement uses TRBV5-1 and TRBJ2-3, with 11 bases aligning to TRBD2. Unmatched junction bases numbered 5, after V lost 9 bases and J lost 2 bases. CDR1 SGHRS and CDR2 YFSETQ come from the germline V gene. The CDR3 loop spans 14 amino acids. The CDR3 loop is CATRTSGLTDTQYF. The DNA for the CDR3 is TGCGCCACCAGGACTAGCGGGCTCACAGATACGCAGTATTTT.